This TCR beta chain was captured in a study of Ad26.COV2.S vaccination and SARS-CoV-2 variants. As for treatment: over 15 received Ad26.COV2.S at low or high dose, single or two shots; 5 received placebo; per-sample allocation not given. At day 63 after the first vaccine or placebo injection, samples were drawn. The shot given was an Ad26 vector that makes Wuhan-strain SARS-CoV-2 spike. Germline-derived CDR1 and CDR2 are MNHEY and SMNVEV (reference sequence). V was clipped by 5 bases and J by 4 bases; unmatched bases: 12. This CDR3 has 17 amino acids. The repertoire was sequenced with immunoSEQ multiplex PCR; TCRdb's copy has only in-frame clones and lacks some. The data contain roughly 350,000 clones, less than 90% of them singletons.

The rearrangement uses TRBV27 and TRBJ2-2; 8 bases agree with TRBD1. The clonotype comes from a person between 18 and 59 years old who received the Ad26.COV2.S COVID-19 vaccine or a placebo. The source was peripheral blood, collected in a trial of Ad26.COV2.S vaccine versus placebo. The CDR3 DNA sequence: TGTGCCAGCAGTACCCCCCGGACAGGGATTGGCACCGGGGAGCTGTTTTTT. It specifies CASSTPRTGIGTGELFF.